The next 8 T cell receptor beta chains were all read from a single sample in a study of cytomegalovirus exposure and HLA in healthy donors. The PCR used 60 Vbeta and 13 Jbeta primers. Clones were read by immunoSEQ multiplex PCR, and TCRdb kept only the in-frame ones, dropping some. Counted here are fewer than 200,000 clones, about four fifths occurring once; the ten biggest clones make up approximately 1.6%. Specimen: PBMCs. These receptors originate from a male donor in good health and CMV-seronegative.

The chain links TRBV7-2 to TRBJ2-1; unclear D gene. The CDR3 is 14 amino acids. From germline, CDR1 is SGHTA and CDR2 FQGNSA. Trimming removed 3 bases at V and 0 bases at J, with 6 bases between. For the CDR3, the DNA is TGTGCCAGCAGCTTCTTGAGCTCCTACAATGAGCAGTTCTTC. It codes for CASSFLSSYNEQFF. Full variable domain (outside the CDR3, taken from reference TRBV7-2 and TRBJ2-1): GAGVSQSPSNKVTEKGKDVELRCDPISGHTALYWYRQSLGQGLEFLIYFQGNSAPDKSGLPSDRFSAERTGGSVSTLTIQRTQQEDSAVYLCASSFLSSYNEQFFGPGTRLTVL.

The V gene is TRBV27, the J gene TRBJ2-1, with 8 bases that match TRBD2. The V segment lost 2 bases and the J segment 9 bases; nucleotides outside the gene matches: 9. The CDR3 is made up of 15 amino acids. The germline CDR1 and CDR2 sequences are MNHEY and SMNVEV (reference sequence). The CDR3 coding sequence is TGTGCCAGCAGTTTACTCACTAGCGGAGGACGTGAGCAGTTCTTC. Translation gives CASSLLTSGGREQFF.

V gene TRBV9 combines with J gene TRBJ2-5; maybe TRBD1 (6 bases). The CDR3 spans 18 residues. V lost 0 bases and J lost 4, with 22 bases in between. Germline V CDR1 and CDR2: SGDLS, YYNGEE. The CDR3 loop is CASSVGWDTGGQRETQYF. CDR3 in DNA: TGTGCCAGCAGCGTAGGTTGGGACACCGGCGGGCAAAGAGAGACCCAGTACTTC.

V gene TRBV5-1 combines with J gene TRBJ2-1; 11 bases agree with TRBD2. There are 18 residues in the CDR3. The germline V gene has CDR1 SGHRS and CDR2 YFSETQ. Trimming took 4 bases from V and 6 from J; bases not matched to a gene: 15. CDR3 bases: TGCGCCAGCAGCCCCAGGCCTAGCGGGGGGACCCAAGGCAATGAGCAGTTCTTC. Its translation is CASSPRPSGGTQGNEQFF.

This sequence joins TRBV5-1 and TRBJ1-5; 7 bases line up with TRBD1. Trimming cost V 4 bases and J 5 bases; bases outside gene matches: 12. Germline V CDR1 and CDR2: SGHRS, YFSETQ. There are 16 residues in the CDR3. The CDR3 region is CASSLGDRESDQPQHF. The CDR3 bases are TGCGCCAGCAGCCTAGGTGACAGGGAAAGTGATCAGCCCCAGCATTTT.

V usage is TRBV5-1 and J usage is TRBJ1-4, with a weak D call TRBD1 (5 bases). Trimming pared 2 bases from V and 0 bases from J, leaving 14 bases between. There are 17 residues in the CDR3. CDR1 is SGHRS and CDR2 is YFSETQ in the germline V gene. CDR3 bases: TGCGCCAGCAGCTTCGAGGAGCAGGGCGCAACTAATGAAAAACTGTTTTTT. It is translated as CASSFEEQGATNEKLFF.

The chain combines TRBV30 with TRBJ2-1; TRBD2 matches at 14 bases. This CDR3 is 19 amino acids long. Trimming cost V 4 bases and J 9 bases; bases outside gene matches: 20. In germline, CDR1 is GTSNPN, CDR2 SVGIG (reference sequence). The CDR3 region is CAWKHSAGTSGSVKGEQFF. CDR3 bases: TGTGCCTGGAAGCATTCCGCGGGGACTAGCGGGAGTGTGAAGGGTGAGCAGTTCTTC.

The chain links TRBV19 to TRBJ1-5, with 9 bases that match TRBD1. Germline V gene sequence: CDR1 LNHDA, CDR2 SQIVND (reference sequence). There are 15 residues in the CDR3. Losses at the gene ends were 7 bases for V and 2 bases for J; bases not matched to a gene: 6. In nucleotides, the CDR3 is TGTGCCAGTAAGGGGGACAGGGCTGGCAATCAGCCCCAGCATTTT. Amino acids: CASKGDRAGNQPQHF.